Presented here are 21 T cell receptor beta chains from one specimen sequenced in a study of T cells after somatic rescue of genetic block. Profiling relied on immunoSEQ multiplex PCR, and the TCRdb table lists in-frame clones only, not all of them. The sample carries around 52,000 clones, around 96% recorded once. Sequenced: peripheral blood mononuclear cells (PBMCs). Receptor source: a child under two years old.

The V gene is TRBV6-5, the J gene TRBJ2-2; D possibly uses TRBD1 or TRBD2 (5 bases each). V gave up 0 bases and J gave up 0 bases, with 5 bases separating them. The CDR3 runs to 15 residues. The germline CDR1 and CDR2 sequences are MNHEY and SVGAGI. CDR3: CASSYSGANTGELFF. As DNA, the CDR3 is TGTGCCAGCAGTTACTCGGGGGCGAACACCGGGGAGCTGTTTTTT.

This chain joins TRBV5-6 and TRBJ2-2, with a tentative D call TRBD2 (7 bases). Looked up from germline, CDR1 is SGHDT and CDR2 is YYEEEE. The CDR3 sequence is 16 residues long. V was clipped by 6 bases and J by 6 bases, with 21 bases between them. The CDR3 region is CASTGFGGPGPGELFF. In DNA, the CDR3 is TGTGCCAGCACAGGTTTCGGGGGGCCGGGGCCCGGGGAGCTGTTTTTT. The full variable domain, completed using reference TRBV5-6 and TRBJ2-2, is DAGVTQSPTHLIKTRGQQVTLRCSPKSGHDTVSWYQQALGQGPQFIFQYYEEEERQRGNFPDRFSGHQFPNYSSELNVNALLLGDSALYLCASTGFGGPGPGELFFGEGSRLTVL.

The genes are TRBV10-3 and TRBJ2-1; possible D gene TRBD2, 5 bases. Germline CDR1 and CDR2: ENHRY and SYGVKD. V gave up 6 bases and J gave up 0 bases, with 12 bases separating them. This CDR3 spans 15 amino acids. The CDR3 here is CAISRTLSSYNEQFF. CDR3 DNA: TGTGCCATCAGCCGGACTCTGAGCTCCTACAATGAGCAGTTCTTC.

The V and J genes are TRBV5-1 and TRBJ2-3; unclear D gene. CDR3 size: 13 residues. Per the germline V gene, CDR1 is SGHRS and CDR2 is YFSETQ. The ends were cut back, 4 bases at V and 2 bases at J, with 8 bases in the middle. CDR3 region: CASSVENTDTQYF. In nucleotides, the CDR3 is TGCGCCAGCAGCGTTGAAAACACAGATACGCAGTATTTT.

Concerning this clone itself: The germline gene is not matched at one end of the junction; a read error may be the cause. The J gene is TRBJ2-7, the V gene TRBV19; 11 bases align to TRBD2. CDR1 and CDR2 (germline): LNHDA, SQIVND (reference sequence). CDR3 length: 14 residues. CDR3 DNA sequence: TGTGTCAGTAGTGAACTAGCGGGAGCGTTCGAGCAGTACTTC. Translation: CVSSELAGAFEQYF.

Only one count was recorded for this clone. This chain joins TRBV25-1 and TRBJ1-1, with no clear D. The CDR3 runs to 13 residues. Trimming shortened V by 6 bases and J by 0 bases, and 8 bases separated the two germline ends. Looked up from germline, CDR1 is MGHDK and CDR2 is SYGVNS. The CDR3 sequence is CASRAGMNTEAFF. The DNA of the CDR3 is TGTGCCAGCAGGGCCGGCATGAACACTGAAGCTTTCTTT.

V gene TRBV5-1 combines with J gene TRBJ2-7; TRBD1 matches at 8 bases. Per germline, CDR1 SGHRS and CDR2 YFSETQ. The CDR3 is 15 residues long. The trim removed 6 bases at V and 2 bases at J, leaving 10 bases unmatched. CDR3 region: CASTRAGTGAYEQYF. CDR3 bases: TGCGCCAGCACCAGAGCCGGGACAGGAGCCTACGAGCAGTACTTC. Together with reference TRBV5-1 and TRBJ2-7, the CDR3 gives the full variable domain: KAGVTQTPRYLIKTRGQQVTLSCSPISGHRSVSWYQQTPGQGLQFLFEYFSETQRNKGNFPGRFSGRQFSNSRSEMNVSTLELGDSALYLCASTRAGTGAYEQYFGPGTRLTVT.

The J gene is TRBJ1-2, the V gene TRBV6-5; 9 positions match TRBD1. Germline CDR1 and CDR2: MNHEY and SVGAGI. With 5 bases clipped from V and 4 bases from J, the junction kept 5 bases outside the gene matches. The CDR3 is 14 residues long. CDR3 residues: CASSLGQGSYGYTF. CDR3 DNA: TGTGCCAGCAGTCTGGGACAGGGAAGCTATGGCTACACCTTC.

The CDR3 bases are TGTGCCAGCAGCCCGGGACAGAACACTGAAGCTTTCTTT. Encoded protein: CASSPGQNTEAFF. This sequence joins TRBV5-4 and TRBJ1-1; D may be TRBD1 (6 bases). Trimming pared 4 bases from V and 1 base from J, leaving 8 bases between. The CDR3 loop spans 13 amino acids. Germline lookup yields CDR1 SGHNT and CDR2 YYREEE (reference sequence).

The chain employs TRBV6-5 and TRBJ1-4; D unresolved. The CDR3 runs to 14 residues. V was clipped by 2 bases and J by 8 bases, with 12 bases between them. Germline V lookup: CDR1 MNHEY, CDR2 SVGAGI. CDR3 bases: TGTGCCAGCAGTTACGGCAGAAGGAAAGAAAAACTGTTTTTT. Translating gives CASSYGRRKEKLFF.

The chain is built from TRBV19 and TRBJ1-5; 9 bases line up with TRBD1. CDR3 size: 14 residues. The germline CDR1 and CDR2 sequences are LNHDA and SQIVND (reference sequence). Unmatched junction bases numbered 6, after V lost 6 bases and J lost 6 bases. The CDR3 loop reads CASRMTGGIQPQHF. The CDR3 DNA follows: TGTGCCAGTAGGATGACAGGGGGAATTCAGCCCCAGCATTTT.

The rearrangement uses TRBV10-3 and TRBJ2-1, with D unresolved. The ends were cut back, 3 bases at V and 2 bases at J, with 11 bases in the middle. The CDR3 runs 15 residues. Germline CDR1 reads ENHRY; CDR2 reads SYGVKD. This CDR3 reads CAISEGGRTYNEQFF. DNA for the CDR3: TGTGCCATCAGTGAAGGCGGCCGTACCTACAATGAGCAGTTCTTC.

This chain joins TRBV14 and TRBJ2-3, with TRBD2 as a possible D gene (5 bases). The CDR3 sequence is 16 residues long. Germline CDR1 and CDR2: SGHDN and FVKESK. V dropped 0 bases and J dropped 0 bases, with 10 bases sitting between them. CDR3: CASSQDGETSTDTQYF. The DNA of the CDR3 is TGTGCCAGCAGCCAAGACGGGGAGACTAGCACAGATACGCAGTATTTT.

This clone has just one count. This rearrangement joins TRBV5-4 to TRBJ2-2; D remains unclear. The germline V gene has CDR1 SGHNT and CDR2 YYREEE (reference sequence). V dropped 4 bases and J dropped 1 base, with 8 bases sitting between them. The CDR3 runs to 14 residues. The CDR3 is CASSPTRNTGELFF. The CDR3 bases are TGTGCCAGCAGCCCAACCAGGAACACCGGGGAGCTGTTTTTT.

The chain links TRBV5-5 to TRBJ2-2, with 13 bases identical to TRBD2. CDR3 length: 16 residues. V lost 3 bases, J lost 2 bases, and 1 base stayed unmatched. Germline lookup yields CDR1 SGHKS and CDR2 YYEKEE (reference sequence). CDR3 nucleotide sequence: TGTGCCAGCAGCTCGGGACTAGCGGGAAACACCGGGGAGCTGTTTTTT. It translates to CASSSGLAGNTGELFF.

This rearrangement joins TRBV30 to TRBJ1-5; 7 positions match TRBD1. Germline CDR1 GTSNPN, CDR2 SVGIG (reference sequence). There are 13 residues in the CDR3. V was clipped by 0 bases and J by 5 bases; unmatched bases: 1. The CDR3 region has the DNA TGTGCCTGGAGTGTAACAGGGGATCAGCCCCAGCATTTT. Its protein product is CAWSVTGDQPQHF.

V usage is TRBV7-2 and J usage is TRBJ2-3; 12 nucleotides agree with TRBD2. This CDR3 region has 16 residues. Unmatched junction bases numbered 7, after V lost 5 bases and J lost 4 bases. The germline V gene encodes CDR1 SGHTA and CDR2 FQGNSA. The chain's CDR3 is CASSLLLAGGADTQYF. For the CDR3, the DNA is TGTGCCAGCAGCCTACTACTAGCGGGAGGCGCAGATACGCAGTATTTT.

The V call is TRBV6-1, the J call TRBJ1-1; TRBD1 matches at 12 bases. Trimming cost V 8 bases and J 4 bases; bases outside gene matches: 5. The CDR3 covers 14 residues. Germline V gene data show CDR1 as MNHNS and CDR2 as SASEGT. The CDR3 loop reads CASGRDRGPTEAFF. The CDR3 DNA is TGTGCCAGCGGCCGGGACAGGGGGCCCACTGAAGCTTTCTTT.

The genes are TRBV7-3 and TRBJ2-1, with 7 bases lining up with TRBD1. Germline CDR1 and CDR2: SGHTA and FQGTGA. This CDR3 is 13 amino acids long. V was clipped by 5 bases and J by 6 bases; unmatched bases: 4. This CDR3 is CASSPWDSNEQFF. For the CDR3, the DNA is TGTGCCAGCAGCCCATGGGACAGCAATGAGCAGTTCTTC.

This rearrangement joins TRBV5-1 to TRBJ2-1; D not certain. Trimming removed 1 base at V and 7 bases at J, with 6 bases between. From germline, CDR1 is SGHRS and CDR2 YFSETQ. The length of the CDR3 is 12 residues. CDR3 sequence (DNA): TGCGCCAGCAGCTTGATGTGGAATGAGCAGTTCTTC. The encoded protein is CASSLMWNEQFF.

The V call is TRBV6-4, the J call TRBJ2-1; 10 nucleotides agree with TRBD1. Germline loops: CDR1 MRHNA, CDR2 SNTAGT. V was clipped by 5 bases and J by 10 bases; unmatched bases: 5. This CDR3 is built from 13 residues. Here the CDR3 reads CASSYGTGDEQFF. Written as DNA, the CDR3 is TGTGCCAGCAGTTACGGGACAGGGGACGAGCAGTTCTTC.